The entry below describes one T cell receptor beta chain. The CDR3 sequence is 16 residues long. Unmatched junction bases numbered 3, after V lost 5 bases and J lost 0 bases. Germline CDR1 MDHEN, CDR2 SYDVKM. This sample was included in a study of cytomegalovirus exposure and HLA in healthy donors. PCR employed 60 Vbeta and 13 Jbeta primers. The data were produced by immunoSEQ multiplex PCR, yet TCRdb's version contains in-frame clones alone and is incomplete. Of just over 150,000 clones listed, around 88% are singletons. The TCR was taken from a woman aged 18 to 35 in good health and CMV-seronegative. The rearrangement links TRBV28 to TRBJ2-3, with TRBD2 identical over 12 bases. The source material was PBMCs. CDR3 amino acids: CASSQGTSGSTDTQYF. DNA for the CDR3: TGTGCCAGCAGTCAAGGGACTAGCGGGAGCACAGATACGCAGTATTTT.